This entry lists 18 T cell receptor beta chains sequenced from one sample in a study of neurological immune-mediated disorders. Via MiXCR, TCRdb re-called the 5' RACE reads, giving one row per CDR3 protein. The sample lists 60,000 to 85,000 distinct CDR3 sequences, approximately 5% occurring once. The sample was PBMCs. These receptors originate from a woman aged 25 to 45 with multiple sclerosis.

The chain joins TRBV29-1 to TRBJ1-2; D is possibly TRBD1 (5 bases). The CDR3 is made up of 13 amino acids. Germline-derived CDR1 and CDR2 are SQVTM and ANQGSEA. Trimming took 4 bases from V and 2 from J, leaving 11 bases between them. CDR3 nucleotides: TGCAGCGTTGCACAGGACCTAAACTATGGCTACACCTTC. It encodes CSVAQDLNYGYTF.

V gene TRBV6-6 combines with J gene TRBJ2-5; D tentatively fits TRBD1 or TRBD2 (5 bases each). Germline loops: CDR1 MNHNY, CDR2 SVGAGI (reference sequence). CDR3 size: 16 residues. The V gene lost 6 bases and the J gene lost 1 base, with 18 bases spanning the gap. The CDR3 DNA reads TGTGCCAGCAGCACTCCAACCCGGGACGCCCAAGAGACCCAGTACTTC. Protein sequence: CASSTPTRDAQETQYF.

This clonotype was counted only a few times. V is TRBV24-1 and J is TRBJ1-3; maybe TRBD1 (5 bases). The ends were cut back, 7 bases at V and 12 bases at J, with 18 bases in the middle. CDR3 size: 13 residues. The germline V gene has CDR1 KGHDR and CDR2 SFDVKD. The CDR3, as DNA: TGTGCCACCAGCCCACAGGATGAGGAAAACATATATTTT. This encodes CATSPQDEENIYF.

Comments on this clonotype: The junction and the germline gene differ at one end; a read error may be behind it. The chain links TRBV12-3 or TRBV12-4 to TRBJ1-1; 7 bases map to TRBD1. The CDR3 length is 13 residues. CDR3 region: CVSRPSGGTEAFF. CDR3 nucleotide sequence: TGTGTCAGCAGACCTTCAGGGGGAACTGAAGCTTTCTTT.

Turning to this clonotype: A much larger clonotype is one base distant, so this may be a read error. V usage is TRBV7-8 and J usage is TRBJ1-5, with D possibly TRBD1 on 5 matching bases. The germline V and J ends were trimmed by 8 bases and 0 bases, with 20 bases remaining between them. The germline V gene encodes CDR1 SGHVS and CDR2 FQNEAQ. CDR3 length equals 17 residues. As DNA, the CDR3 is TGTGCCAGCTCCTGGGGGTGGTTTGGGCCTAGCAATCAGCCCCAGCATTTT. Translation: CASSWGWFGPSNQPQHF.

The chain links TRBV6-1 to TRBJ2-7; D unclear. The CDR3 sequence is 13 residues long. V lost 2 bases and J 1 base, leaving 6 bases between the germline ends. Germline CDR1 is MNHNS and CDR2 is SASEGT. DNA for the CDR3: TGTGCCAGCAGTGAATCCCTTTCCTACGAGCAGTACGTC. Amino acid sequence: CASSESLSYEQYV.

CDR3 region: CSASGQGARGSTDTQYF. In DNA form, the CDR3 reads TGCAGTGCTAGTGGACAGGGGGCGCGAGGCAGCACAGATACGCAGTATTTT. The chain combines TRBV20-1 with TRBJ2-3, with 11 bases that match TRBD1. CDR1 DFQATT and CDR2 SNEGSKA come from the germline V gene (reference sequence). Germline trimming cut 3 bases from V and 0 bases from J; bases unmatched to any gene: 8. This CDR3 comprises 17 residues.

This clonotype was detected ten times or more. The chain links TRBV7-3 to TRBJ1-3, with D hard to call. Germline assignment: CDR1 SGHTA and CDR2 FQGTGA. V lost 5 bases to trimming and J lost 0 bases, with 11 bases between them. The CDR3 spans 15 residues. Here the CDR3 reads CASSPSGISGNTIYF. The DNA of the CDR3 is TGTGCCAGCAGCCCCTCGGGGATCTCTGGAAACACCATATATTTT. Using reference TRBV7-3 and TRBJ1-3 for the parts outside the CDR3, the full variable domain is GAGVSQTPSNKVTEKGKYVELRCDPISGHTALYWYRQSLGQGPEFLIYFQGTGAADDSGLPNDRFFAVRPEGSVSTLKIQRTERGDSAVYLCASSPSGISGNTIYFGEGSWLTVV.

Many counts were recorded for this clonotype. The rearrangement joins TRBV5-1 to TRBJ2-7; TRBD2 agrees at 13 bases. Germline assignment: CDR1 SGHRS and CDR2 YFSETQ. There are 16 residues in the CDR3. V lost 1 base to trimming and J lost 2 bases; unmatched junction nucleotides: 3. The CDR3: CASSLTGLAGPYEQYF. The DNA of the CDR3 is TGCGCCAGCAGCTTGACGGGACTAGCGGGACCCTACGAGCAGTACTTC.

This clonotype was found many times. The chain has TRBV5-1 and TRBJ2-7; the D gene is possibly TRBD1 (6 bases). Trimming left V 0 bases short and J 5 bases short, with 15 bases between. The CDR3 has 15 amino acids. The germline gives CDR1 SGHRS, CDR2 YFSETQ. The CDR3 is CASSLGPDSSNEQYF. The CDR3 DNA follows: TGCGCCAGCAGCTTGGGTCCGGACAGTTCGAACGAGCAGTACTTC.

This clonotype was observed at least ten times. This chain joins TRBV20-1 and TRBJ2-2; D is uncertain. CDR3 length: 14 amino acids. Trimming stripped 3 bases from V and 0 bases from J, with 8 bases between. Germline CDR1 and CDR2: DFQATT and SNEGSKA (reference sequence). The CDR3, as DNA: TGCAGTGCTAGTAAACCGACGAACACCGGGGAGCTGTTTTTT. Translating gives CSASKPTNTGELFF.

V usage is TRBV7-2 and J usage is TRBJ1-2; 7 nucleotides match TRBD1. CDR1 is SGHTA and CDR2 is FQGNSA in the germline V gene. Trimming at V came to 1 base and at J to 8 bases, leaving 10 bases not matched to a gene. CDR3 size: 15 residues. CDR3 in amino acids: CASSLGGPDRSGYTF. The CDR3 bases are TGTGCCAGCAGCTTAGGAGGTCCGGACAGGAGCGGCTACACCTTC. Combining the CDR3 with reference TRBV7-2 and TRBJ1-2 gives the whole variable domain GAGVSQSPSNKVTEKGKDVELRCDPISGHTALYWYRQSLGQGLEFLIYFQGNSAPDKSGLPSDRFSAERTGGSVSTLTIQRTQQEDSAVYLCASSLGGPDRSGYTFGSGTRLTVV.

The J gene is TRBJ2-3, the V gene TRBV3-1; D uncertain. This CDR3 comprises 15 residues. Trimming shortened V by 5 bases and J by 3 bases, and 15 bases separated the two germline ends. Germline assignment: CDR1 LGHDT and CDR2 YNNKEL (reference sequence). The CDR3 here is CASSADPSRTDTQYF. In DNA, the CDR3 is TGTGCCAGCAGCGCCGACCCGTCGCGGACAGATACGCAGTATTTT.

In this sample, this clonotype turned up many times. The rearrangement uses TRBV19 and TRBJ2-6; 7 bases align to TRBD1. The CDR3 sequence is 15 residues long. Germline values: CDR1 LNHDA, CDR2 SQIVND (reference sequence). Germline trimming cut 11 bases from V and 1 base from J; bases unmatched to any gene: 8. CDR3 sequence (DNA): TGTGCCGCATGGGACAGTGGGTCTGGGGCCAACGTCCTGACTTTC. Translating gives CAAWDSGSGANVLTF.

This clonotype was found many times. The CDR3 loop is CSAAIRDTGELFF. CDR3 in DNA: TGCAGTGCCGCCATTCGTGACACCGGGGAGCTGTTTTTT. The chain joins TRBV20-1 to TRBJ2-2, with D unresolved. Trimming removed 6 bases from V and 3 bases from J, with 11 bases in between. The germline V gene has CDR1 DFQATT and CDR2 SNEGSKA (reference sequence). This CDR3 has 13 residues.

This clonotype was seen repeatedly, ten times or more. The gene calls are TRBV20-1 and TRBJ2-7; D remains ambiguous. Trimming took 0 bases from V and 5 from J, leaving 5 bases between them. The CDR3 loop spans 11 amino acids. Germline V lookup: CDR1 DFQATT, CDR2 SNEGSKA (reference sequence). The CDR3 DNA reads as TGCAGTGCTAGAGATGCCCACGAGCAGTACTTC. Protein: CSARDAHEQYF.

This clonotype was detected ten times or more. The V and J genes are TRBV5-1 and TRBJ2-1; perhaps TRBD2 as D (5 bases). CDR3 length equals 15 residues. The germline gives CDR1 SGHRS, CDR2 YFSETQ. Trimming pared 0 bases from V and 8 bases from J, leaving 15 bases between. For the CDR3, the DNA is TGCGCCAGCAGCTTGGTCCCGGGAAGCCGCGATGAGCAGTTCTTC. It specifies CASSLVPGSRDEQFF. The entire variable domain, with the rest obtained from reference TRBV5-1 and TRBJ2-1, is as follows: KAGVTQTPRYLIKTRGQQVTLSCSPISGHRSVSWYQQTPGQGLQFLFEYFSETQRNKGNFPGRFSGRQFSNSRSEMNVSTLELGDSALYLCASSLVPGSRDEQFFGPGTRLTVL.

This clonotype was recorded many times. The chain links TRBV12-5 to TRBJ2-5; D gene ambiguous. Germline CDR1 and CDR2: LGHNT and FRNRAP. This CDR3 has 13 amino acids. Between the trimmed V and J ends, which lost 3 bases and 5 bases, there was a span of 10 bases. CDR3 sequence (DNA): TGTGCTAGTGGTTTCGCCGTCGTGGAGACCCAGTACTTC. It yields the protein CASGFAVVETQYF.